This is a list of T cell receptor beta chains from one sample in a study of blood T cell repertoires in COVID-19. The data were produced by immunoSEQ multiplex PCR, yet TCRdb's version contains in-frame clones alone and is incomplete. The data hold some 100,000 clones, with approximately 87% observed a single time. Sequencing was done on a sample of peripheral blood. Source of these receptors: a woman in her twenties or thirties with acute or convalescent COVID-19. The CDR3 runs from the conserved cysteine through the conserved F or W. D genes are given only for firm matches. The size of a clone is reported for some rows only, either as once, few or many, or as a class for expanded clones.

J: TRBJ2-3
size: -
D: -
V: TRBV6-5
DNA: TGTGCCAGCAGTTTATACAGGGTCACAGATACGCAGTATTTT
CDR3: CASSLYRVTDTQYF

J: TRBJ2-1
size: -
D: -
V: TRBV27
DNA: TGTGCCAGCAGTTTCTTCCCGAGGGATGAGCAGTTCTTC
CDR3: CASSFFPRDEQFF

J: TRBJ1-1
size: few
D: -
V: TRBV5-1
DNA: TGCGCCAGCAGCTCCAGCGGGGAAGGGAACACTGAAGCTTTCTTT
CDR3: CASSSSGEGNTEAFF

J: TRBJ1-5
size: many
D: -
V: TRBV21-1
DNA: TGTGCCAGCAGCAAAACAAGTGGGGACAATAATCAGCCCCAGCATTTT
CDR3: CASSKTSGDNNQPQHF

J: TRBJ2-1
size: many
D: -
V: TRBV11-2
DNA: TGTGCCAGCAGCTTAGGACTAGTCCTTCGGAATGAGCAGTTCTTC
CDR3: CASSLGLVLRNEQFF

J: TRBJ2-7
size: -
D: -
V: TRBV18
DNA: TGTGCCAGCTCACGTTCGGCGGGACAGCCCTACGAGCAGTACTTC
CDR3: CASSRSAGQPYEQYF

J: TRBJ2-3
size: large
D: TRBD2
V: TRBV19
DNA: TGTGCCAGTAGTCTAGCGGGGGGGAGCACAGATACGCAGTATTTT
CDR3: CASSLAGGSTDTQYF

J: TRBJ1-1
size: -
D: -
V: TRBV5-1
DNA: TGCGCCAGCAGCTCTCAGGGAAGTGCGGACACTGAAGCTTTCTTT
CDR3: CASSSQGSADTEAFF

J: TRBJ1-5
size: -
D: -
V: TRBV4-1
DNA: TGCGCCAGCAGCCCGTGGGGCCTTCCCAATCAGCCCCAGCATTTT
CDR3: CASSPWGLPNQPQHF

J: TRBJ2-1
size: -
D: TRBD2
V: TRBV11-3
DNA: TGTGCCAGCAGCTTAGCTAGCGGGTACAATGAGCAGTTCTTC
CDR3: CASSLASGYNEQFF

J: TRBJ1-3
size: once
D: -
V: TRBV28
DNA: TGTGCCAGCAGTTCGGACGGGGGGGGAAACACCATATATTTT
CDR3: CASSSDGGGNTIYF

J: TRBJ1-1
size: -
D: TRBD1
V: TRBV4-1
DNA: TGCGCCAGCAGCGATTTAGGGGCAGGGGGTCCTGAAGCTTTCTTT
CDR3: CASSDLGAGGPEAFF

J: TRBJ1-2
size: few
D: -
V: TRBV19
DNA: TGTGCCAGTAGTACCTTGGGGCAGGACATGTCTGGCTATGGCTACACCTTC
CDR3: CASSTLGQDMSGYGYTF

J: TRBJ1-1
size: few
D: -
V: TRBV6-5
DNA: TGTGCCAGCAGTAATGGGCAGGGCGTAACTGAAGCTTTCTTT
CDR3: CASSNGQGVTEAFF

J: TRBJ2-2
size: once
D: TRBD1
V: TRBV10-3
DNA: TGTGCCATCAGCCCGACAGGGGCAAAGAACACCGGGGAGCTGTTTTTT
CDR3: CAISPTGAKNTGELFF

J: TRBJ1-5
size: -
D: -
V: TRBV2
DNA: TGTGCCAGCATTGACAGTGATAGCAATCAGCCCCAGCATTTT
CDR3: CASIDSDSNQPQHF

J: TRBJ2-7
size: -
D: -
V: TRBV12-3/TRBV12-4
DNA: TGTGCCAGCAGTTTAGGGGCTTACGAGCAGTACTTC
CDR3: CASSLGAYEQYF

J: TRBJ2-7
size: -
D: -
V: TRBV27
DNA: TGTGCCAGCCGGACTACCAACGAGCAGTACTTC
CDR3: CASRTTNEQYF

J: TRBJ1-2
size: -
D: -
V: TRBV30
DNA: TGTGCCTGGAGTGTGGGGAGCGGCTACACCTTC
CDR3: CAWSVGSGYTF

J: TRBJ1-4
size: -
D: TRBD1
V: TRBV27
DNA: TGTGCCACCAGGGGACAGGGGGTTGAAAAACTGTTTTTT
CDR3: CATRGQGVEKLFF

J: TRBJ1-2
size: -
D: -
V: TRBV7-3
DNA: TGTGCCAGCAGCTTTGTTTCGGTGGTGAGGAACTATGGCTACACCTTC
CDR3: CASSFVSVVRNYGYTF

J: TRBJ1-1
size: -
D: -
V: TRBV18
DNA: TGTGCCAGCTCACCAGGGGGCGGTGAGAACACTGAAGCTTTCTTT
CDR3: CASSPGGGENTEAFF

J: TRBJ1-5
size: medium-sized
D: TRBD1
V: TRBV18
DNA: TGTGCCAGCTCACCGGACAGGGGAGGAAATCAGCCCCAGCATTTT
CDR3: CASSPDRGGNQPQHF

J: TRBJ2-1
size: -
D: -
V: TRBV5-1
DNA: TGCGCCAGCAGCTTGGCCTCTCCGTCGGACAATGAGCAGTTCTTC
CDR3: CASSLASPSDNEQFF

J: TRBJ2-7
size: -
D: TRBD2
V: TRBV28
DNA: TGTGCCAGCAGTACCTTGCCCGGGACTACAAAAGGTTACTACGAGCAGTACTTC
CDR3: CASSTLPGTTKGYYEQYF

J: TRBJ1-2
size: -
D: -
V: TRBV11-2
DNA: TGTGCCAGCAGGGCCCAGGGAAGTAGCTATGGCTACACCTTC
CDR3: CASRAQGSSYGYTF

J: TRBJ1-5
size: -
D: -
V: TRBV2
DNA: TGTGCCAGCAGGAAACAGGAGGGGAGGAATCAGCCCCAGCATTTT
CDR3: CASRKQEGRNQPQHF

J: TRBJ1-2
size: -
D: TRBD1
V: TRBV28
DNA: TGTGCCAGCAGCTACGGACAGGACTATGGCTACACCTTC
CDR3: CASSYGQDYGYTF

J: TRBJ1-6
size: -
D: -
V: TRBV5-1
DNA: TGCGCCAGCAGCCTCCGGGATCAAAATTCACCCCTCCACTTT
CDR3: CASSLRDQNSPLHF

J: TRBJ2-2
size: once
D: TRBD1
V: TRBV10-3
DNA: TGTGCCATCAGTAACAGGGGCCGGAGCACCGGGGAGCTGTTTTTT
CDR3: CAISNRGRSTGELFF

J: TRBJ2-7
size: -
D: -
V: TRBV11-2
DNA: TGTGCCAGCACCCGGGTCGCGTACGAGCAGTACTTC
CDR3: CASTRVAYEQYF

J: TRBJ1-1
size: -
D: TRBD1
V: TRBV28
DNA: TGTGCCAGCAGCCCTCCAGGGGACAGGGCATCTGAAGCTTTCTTT
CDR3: CASSPPGDRASEAFF

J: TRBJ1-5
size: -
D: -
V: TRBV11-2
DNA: TGTGCCAGCAGCTTGCGCCGGGGGAACAATCAGCCCCAGCATTTT
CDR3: CASSLRRGNNQPQHF

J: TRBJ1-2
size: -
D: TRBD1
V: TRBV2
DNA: TGTGCCAGCGGGGGACAGGGGGCTCTCTATGGCTACACCTTC
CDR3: CASGGQGALYGYTF

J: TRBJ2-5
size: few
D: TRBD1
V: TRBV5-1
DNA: TGCGCCAGCAGCTCGGGACAGGGTAGCACCCAGTACTTC
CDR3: CASSSGQGSTQYF

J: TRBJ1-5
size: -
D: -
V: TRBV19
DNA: TGTGCCAGTAGTGTAGCCCGCAGGGGAGATCAGCCCCAGCATTTT
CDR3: CASSVARRGDQPQHF

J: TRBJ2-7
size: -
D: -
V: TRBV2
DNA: TGTGCCAGCACTAGCAACTACGAGCAGTACTTC
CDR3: CASTSNYEQYF